This TCR beta chain was retrieved from a study of blood T cell repertoires in COVID-19. Whole-study context: PBMCs, B-cell-depleted T cells, or T cells were the source of the cDNA or gDNA that made up the material.

Authors' data handling: Amplification of reference gene primers was used by the study to estimate nucleated cell counts. TCRdb keeps only in-frame clones here, not all; method: immunoSEQ multiplex PCR. The DNA was the basis for D and trimming; V, J and clone size are from that table. The repertoire has roughly 230,000 clones, 88% of them found once; the top ten carry approximately 1.7%. The CDR3 length is 16 residues. V was trimmed by 5 bases and J by 4 bases, leaving 19 bases between them. Germline CDR1 reads SEHNR; CDR2 reads FQNEAQ (reference sequence). The rearrangement links TRBV7-9 to TRBJ2-3, with a weak D call TRBD2 (6 bases). This TCR derives from a man between 65 and 85 years old with acute or convalescent COVID-19. The material sequenced was peripheral blood. This CDR3 reads CASSEAPGLVADTQYF. The DNA for the CDR3 is TGTGCCAGCAGCGAAGCACCGGGACTGGTCGCAGATACGCAGTATTTT.